This T cell receptor beta chain stems from a study of shared clonotypes between healthy human individuals. Looking at the study overall: In total, the donors were two women and a few men aged 18 to 49. The study used three CD4 naive, three CD4 memory, two CD8 naive and one CD8 memory plate per donor. General study points: Between several donors, naive CD4 clonotypes were shared at a level of roughly 5.5%.

Each subset's genomic DNA was shared equally among a number of immunoSEQ plates. Measured with immunoSEQ multiplex PCR; TCRdb has only the in-frame clones, and not every one. The table records approximately 2.3 million clones, just over 90% of them present only once. On this clone: Its antigen is unidentified. The sample carries other DNA sequences with the same CDR3.

V lost 6 bases to trimming and J lost 6 bases, with 14 bases between them. This CDR3 is 13 amino acids long. CDR1 is MDHEN, CDR2 SYDVKM, per germline. The sequenced sample was naive CD4+ T cells from PBMCs. Subset noted: CD45RA+ positively selected. The gene calls are TRBV28 and TRBJ1-2, with D possibly matching TRBD1 (5 bases). This TCR derives from a man aged 18 to 30 in good health. Some clones in this sample may be carry-over from other donors' samples. The CDR3 loop is CASSLLGGNGYTF. The CDR3 coding sequence is TGTGCCAGCAGCCTCTTGGGGGGGAATGGCTACACCTTC.